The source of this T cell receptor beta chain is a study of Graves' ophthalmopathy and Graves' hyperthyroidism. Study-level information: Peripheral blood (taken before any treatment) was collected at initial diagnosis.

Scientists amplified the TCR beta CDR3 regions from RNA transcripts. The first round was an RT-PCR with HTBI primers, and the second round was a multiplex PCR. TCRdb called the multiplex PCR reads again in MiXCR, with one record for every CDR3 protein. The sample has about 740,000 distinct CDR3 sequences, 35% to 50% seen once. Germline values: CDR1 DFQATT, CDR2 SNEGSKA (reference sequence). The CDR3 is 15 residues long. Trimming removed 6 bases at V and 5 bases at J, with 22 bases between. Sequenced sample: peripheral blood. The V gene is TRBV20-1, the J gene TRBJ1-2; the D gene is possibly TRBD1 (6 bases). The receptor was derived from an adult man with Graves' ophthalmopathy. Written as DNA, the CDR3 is TGCAGTGCCCTCACACCCTCAGGGGCGAGGTATGGCTACACCTTC. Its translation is CSALTPSGARYGYTF.